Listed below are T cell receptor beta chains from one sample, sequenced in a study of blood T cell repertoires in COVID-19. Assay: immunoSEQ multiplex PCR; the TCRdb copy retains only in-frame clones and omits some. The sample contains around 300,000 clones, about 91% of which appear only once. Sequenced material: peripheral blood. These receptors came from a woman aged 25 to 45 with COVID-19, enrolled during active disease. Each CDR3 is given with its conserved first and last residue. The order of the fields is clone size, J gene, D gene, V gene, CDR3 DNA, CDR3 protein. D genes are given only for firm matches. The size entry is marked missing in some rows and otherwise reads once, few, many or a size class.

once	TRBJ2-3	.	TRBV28	TGTGCCAGCAGTTTATCCCACTATACGCAGTATTTT	CASSLSHYTQYF
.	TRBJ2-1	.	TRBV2	TGTGCCAGCAGTGTTGGGGGGAACAATGAGCAGTTCTTC	CASSVGGNNEQFF
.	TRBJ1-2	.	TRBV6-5	TGTGCCAGCAGTCGGGACGGGGGTCTGAGCTACACCTTC	CASSRDGGLSYTF
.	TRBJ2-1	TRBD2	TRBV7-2	TGTGCCAGCAGCCATTTTCTGGGGCTAGCGGGGCTCGGTGAGCAGTTCTTC	CASSHFLGLAGLGEQFF
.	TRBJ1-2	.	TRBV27	TGTGCCAGCAGTGGGGGCCCAAACTATGGCTACACCTTC	CASSGGPNYGYTF
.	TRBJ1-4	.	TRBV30	TGTGCCTGGAGTGTTGTCAGGGGAAGTGAAAAACTGTTTTTT	CAWSVVRGSEKLFF
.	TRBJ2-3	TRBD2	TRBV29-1	TGCGGGATACTAGCGGGGGCCTACACAGATACGCAGTATTTT	CGILAGAYTDTQYF
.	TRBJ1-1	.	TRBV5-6	TGTGCCAGCAGCTTGGCCTACAGGGAAGAAGCTTTCTTT	CASSLAYREEAFF
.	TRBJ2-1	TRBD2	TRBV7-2	TGTGCCAGCAGCTCCTCTAGCGGGGGGGGTTACGAGCAGTTCTTC	CASSSSSGGGYEQFF
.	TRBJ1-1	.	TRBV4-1	TGCGCCAGCAGCCATTCAACAGGGACAACTGAAGCTTTCTTT	CASSHSTGTTEAFF
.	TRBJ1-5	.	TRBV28	TGTGCCAGCATGAAGGGGGGGGCCGGGAATCAGCCCCAGCATTTT	CASMKGGAGNQPQHF
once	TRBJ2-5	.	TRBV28	TGTGCCAGCAGTTTCCTGGCCCAAGAGACCCAGTACTTC	CASSFLAQETQYF
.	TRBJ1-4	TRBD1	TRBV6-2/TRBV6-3	TGTGCCAGCAGTTCCGGGACAGGGTCAACTAATGAAAAACTGTTTTTT	CASSSGTGSTNEKLFF
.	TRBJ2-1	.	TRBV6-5	TGTGCCAGCAACAGGGGGGGCAATGAGCAGTTCTTC	CASNRGGNEQFF
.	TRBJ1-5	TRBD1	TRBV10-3	TGTGCCATCAGTGGACAGGGCAGCAATCAGCCCCAGCATTTT	CAISGQGSNQPQHF
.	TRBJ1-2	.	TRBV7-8	TGTGCCAGCAGCTTAAGAGTCGCGGGGGCGTCTGGCTACACCTTC	CASSLRVAGASGYTF
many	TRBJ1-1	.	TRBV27	TGTGCCAGCAGTTCGGGGGTGGGGGCTTTCTTT	CASSSGVGAFF
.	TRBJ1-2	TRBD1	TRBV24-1	TGTGCCACCAGTGATTGGGACAGGGGGTTTGGCTACACCTTC	CATSDWDRGFGYTF
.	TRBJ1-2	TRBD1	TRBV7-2	TGTGCCAGCAGCTCTCCCGGGACAGGGGCGTTTGGCTACACCTTC	CASSSPGTGAFGYTF
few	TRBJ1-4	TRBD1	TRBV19	TGTGCCAGTAGTCCGACAGGGCGTAATGAAAAACTGTTTTTT	CASSPTGRNEKLFF
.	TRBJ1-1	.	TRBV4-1	TGCGCCAGCAGCCCGAAAGCAGGGAACACTGAAGCTTTCTTT	CASSPKAGNTEAFF
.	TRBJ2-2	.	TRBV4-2	TGTGCCAGCAGCCAAGAATTCGGTTCGAACACCGGGGAGCTGTTTTTT	CASSQEFGSNTGELFF
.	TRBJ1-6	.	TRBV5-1	TGCGCCAGCAGCCTACGGTCCCATTCCAATTCACCCCTCCACTTT	CASSLRSHSNSPLHF
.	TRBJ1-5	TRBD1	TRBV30	TGTGCCTGGAGTGGGGGACAGGAGGCTCAGCCCCAGCATTTT	CAWSGGQEAQPQHF
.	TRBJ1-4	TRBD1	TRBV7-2	TGTGCCAGCAGCTGGGGGACAGGGGGCGCGTCGGAAGAAAAACTGTTTTTT	CASSWGTGGASEEKLFF
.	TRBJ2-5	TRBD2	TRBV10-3	TGTGCCATCAGTGAGTCTCGGCTAGCGGGGGTTGCTGAAGAGACCCAGTACTTC	CAISESRLAGVAEETQYF
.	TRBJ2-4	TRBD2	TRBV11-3	TGTGCCAGCAGCTTAGGACTAGCGGGGGGGCGTCAAAACATTCAGTACTTC	CASSLGLAGGRQNIQYF
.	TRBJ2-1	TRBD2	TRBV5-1	TGCGCCAGCAGCCCCACTAGCGGGGGCGGGAATGAGCAGTTCTTC	CASSPTSGGGNEQFF
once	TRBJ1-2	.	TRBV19	TGTGCCAGTACCCTGGGGGGACTTTCTGGCTACACCTTC	CASTLGGLSGYTF
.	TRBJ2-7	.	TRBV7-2	TGTGCCAGCAGCTTAGGGCTAGCTGGGGTTGGGGAGCAGTACTTC	CASSLGLAGVGEQYF
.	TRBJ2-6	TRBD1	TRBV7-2	TGTGCCAGCAGCTTAGGGGGACAGCGACTAAGCGTCCTGACTTTC	CASSLGGQRLSVLTF
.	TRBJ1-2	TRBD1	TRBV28	TGTGCCAGCAGCCTGGGACAGGGGTTAAGCTACACCTTC	CASSLGQGLSYTF
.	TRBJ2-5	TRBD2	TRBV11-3	TGTGCCAGCAGCTTAGTTCGTACGGTAGCGGGTGGGGATGGGACCCAGTACTTC	CASSLVRTVAGGDGTQYF
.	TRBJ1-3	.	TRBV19	TGTGCCAGTAGTTTACAGAGAAACACCATATATTTT	CASSLQRNTIYF
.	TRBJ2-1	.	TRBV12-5	TGTGCTAGTGGTTTGGTAGTCGGAGACCACTACAATGAGCAGTTCTTC	CASGLVVGDHYNEQFF
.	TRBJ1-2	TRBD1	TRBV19	TGTGCCAGTAGGGAACGACAGGGGGCCTATGGCTACACCTTC	CASRERQGAYGYTF
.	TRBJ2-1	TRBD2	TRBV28	TGTGCCAGCAGTCTAGCCCCCGGGGGGGCAGAGGGGGATGAGCAGTTCTTC	CASSLAPGGAEGDEQFF
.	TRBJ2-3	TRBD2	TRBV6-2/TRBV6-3	TGTGCCAGCACCCCGGCCTATGCGGGGGTACCAGATACGCAGTATTTT	CASTPAYAGVPDTQYF
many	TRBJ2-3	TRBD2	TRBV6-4	TGTGCCAGCAGCAATACCGGACTAGCAGATACGCAGTATTTT	CASSNTGLADTQYF
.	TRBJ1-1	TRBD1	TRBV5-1	TGCGCCAGCAGCAAGGACAGGGGCGACACTGAAGCTTTCTTT	CASSKDRGDTEAFF
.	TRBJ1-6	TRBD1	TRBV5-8	TGTGCCAGCAGCTTGTGGGATCACAGGGGACCCCTCCACTTT	CASSLWDHRGPLHF
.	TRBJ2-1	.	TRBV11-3	TGTGCCAGCAGCTTATCGAGGGGGGGCACTGAGCAGTTCTTC	CASSLSRGGTEQFF
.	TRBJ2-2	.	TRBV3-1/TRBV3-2	TGTGCCAGCAGTCAGACCCCAGGAATCGTCACCGGGGAGCTGTTTTTT	CASSQTPGIVTGELFF
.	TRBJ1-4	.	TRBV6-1	TGTGCCAGCAGTGAAGCGCTTCCGGGCAGCCTAGCGGCTAATGAAAAACTGTTTTTT	CASSEALPGSLAANEKLFF
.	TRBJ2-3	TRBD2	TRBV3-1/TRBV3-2	TGTGCCAGCAGCTCAAGCGGGGGAGGGCATACGCAGTATTTT	CASSSSGGGHTQYF
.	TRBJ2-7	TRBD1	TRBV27	TGTGCCAGCAGTGGACAGGGGGCACGAGAGCAGTACTTC	CASSGQGAREQYF
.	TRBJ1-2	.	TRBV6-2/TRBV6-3	TGTGCCAGCAGTTACCTCACAGGGACCTATGGCTACACCTTC	CASSYLTGTYGYTF
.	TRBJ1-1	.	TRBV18	TGTGCCAGCTCACCACAGCAGGCAGGAAAGAACACTGAAGCTTTCTTT	CASSPQQAGKNTEAFF
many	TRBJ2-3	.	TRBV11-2	TGTGCCAGCAGCACAGGTACAGGGGATACGCAGTATTTT	CASSTGTGDTQYF